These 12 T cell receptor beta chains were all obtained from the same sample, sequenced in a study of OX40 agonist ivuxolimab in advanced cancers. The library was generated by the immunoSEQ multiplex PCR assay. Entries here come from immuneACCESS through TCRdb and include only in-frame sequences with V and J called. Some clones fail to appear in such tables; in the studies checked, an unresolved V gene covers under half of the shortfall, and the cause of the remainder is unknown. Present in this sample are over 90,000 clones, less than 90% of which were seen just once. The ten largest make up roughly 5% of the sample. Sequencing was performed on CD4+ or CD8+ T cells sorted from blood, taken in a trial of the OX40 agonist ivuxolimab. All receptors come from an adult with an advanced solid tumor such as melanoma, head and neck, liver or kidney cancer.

CDR3 coding DNA: TGTGCCAGCAGTGAGCGGGATGGGACAGCCACAGATACGCAGTATTTT. Its protein is CASSERDGTATDTQYF. This rearrangement joins TRBV6-1 to TRBJ2-3; possible D gene TRBD1, 7 bases. Per germline, CDR1 MNHNS and CDR2 SASEGT. Trimming stripped 3 bases from V and 2 bases from J, with 15 bases between. The CDR3 has 16 residues.

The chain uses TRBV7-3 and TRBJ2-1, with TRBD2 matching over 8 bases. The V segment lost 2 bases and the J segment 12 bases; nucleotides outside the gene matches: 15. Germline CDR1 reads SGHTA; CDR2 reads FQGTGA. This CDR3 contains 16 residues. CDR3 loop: CASSLWAGGPPSGQFF. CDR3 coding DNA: TGTGCCAGCAGCTTATGGGCGGGGGGCCCACCTTCTGGGCAGTTCTTC.

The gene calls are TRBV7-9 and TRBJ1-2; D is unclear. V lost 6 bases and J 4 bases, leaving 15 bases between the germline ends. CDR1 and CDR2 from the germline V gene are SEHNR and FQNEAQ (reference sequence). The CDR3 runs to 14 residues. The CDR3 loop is CASSIYTASYGYTF. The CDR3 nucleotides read TGTGCCAGCAGTATCTATACAGCGAGCTATGGCTACACCTTC.

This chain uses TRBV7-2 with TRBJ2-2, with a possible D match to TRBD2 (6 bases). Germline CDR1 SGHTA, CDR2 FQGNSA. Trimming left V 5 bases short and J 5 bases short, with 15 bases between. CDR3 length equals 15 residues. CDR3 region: CASSATGVTTGELFF. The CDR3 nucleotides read TGTGCCAGCAGCGCGACGGGAGTAACGACCGGGGAGCTGTTTTTT.

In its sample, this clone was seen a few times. CDR3 protein: CASSLEGLEQYF. In DNA, the CDR3 is TGCGCCAGCAGCTTGGAGGGTCTCGAGCAGTACTTC. V usage is TRBV5-1 and J usage is TRBJ2-7, with D uncertain. Germline CDR1 is SGHRS and CDR2 is YFSETQ. Trimming removed 0 bases from V and 6 bases from J, with 7 bases in between. The CDR3 totals 12 residues.

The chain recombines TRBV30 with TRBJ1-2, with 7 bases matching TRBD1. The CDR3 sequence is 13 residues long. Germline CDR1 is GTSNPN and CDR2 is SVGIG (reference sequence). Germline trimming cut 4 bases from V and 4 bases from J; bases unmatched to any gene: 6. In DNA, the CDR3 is TGTGCCTGGAACCCGGGACAGAGCTATGGCTACACCTTC. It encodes CAWNPGQSYGYTF. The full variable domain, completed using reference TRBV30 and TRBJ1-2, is SQTIHQWPATLVQPVGSPLSLECTVEGTSNPNLYWYRQAAGRGLQLLFYSVGIGQISSEVPQNLSASRPQDRQFILSSKKLLLSDSGFYLCAWNPGQSYGYTFGSGTRLTVV.

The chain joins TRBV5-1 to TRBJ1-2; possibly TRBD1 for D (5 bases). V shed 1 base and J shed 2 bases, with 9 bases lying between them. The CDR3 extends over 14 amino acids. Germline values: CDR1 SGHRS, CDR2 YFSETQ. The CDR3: CASSLTQGNYGYTF. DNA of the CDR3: TGCGCCAGCAGCTTGACCCAGGGCAACTATGGCTACACCTTC.

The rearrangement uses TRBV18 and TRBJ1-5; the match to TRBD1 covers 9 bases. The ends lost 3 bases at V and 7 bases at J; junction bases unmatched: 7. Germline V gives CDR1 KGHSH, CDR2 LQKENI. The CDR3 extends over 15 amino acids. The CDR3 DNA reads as TGTGCCAGCTCACCCGGGACAGGGAATAGGCAGCCCCAGCATTTT. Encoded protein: CASSPGTGNRQPQHF.

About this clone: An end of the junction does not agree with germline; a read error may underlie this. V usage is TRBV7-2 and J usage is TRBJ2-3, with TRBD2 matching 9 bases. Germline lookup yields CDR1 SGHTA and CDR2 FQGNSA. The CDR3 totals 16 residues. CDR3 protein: CANSLRRGGTTDTQYF. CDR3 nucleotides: TGTGCCAACAGCTTAAGGCGGGGGGGCACGACAGATACGCAGTATTTT.

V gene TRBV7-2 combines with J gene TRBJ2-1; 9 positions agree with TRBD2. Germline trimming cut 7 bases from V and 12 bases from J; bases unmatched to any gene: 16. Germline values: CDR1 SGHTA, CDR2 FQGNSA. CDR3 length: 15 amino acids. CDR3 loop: CASIETGTSSRGQFF. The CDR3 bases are TGTGCCAGCATCGAGACCGGGACTAGCTCCAGAGGGCAGTTCTTC.

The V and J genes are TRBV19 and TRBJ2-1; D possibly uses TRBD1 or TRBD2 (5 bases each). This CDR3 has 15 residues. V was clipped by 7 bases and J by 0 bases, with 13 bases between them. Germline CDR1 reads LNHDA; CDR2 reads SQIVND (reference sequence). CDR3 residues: CASTAGRDSYNEQFF. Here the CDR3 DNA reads TGTGCCAGTACCGCGGGCAGGGACTCCTACAATGAGCAGTTCTTC.

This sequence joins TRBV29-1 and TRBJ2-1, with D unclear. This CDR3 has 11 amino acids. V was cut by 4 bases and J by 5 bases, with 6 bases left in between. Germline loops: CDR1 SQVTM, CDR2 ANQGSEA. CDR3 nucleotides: TGCAGCGTTGGGAATAACAATGAGCAGTTCTTC. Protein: CSVGNNNEQFF.